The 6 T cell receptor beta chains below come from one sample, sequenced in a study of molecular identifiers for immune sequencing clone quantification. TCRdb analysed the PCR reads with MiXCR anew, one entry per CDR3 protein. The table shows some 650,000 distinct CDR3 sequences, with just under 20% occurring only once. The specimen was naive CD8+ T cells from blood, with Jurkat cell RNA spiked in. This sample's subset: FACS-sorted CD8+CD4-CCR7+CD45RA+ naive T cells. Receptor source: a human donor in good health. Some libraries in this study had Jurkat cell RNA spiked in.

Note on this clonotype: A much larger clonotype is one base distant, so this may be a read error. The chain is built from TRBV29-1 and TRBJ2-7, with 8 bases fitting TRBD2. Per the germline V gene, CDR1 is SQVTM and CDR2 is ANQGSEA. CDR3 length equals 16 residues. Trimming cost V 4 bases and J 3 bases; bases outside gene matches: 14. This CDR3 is CSVVWTSHLNGYEQYF. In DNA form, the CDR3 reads TGCAGCGTTGTTTGGACTAGCCACCTAAACGGCTACGAGCAGTACTTC.

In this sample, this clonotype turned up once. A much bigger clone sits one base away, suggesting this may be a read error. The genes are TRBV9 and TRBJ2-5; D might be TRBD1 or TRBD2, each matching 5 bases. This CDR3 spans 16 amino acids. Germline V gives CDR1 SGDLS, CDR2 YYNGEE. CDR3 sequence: CASSVEDTGRGETQHF. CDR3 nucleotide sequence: TGTGCCAGCAGCGTGGAGGATACAGGACGTGGGGAGACCCAGCACTTC.

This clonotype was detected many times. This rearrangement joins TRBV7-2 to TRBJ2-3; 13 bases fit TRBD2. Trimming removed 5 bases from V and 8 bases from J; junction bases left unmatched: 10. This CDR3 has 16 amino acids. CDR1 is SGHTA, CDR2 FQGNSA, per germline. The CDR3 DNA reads TGTGCCAGCAGCGCAACTAGCGGGGGGGCCTTAGGTACGCAGTATTTT. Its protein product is CASSATSGGALGTQYF. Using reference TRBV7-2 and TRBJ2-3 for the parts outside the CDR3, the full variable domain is GAGVSQSPSNKVTEKGKDVELRCDPISGHTALYWYRQSLGQGLEFLIYFQGNSAPDKSGLPSDRFSAERTGGSVSTLTIQRTQQEDSAVYLCASSATSGGALGTQYFGPGTRLTVL.

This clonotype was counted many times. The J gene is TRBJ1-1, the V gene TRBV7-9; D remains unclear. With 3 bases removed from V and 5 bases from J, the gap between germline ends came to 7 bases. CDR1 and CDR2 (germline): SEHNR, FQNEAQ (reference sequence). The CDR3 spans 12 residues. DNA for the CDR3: TGTGCCAGCAGCTTTTATCAGACTGAAGCTTTCTTT. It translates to CASSFYQTEAFF.

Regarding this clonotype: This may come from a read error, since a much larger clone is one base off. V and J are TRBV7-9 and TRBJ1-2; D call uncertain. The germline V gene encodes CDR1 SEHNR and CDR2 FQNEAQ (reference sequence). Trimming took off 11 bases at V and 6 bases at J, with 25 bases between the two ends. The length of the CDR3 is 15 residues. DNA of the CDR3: TGTGCCGGCAACTCACAACGCCTGGCCCTCGATGGCTACACCTTC. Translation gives CAGNSQRLALDGYTF.

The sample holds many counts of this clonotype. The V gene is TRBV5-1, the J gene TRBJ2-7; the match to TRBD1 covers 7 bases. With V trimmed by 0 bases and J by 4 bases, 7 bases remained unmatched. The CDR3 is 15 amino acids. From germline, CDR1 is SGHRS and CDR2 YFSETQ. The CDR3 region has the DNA TGCGCCAGCAGCTTGGAGGGCGAGGGACAGTACGAGCAGTACTTC. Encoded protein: CASSLEGEGQYEQYF.